The 5 T cell receptor beta chains below were found in one sample sequenced in a study of blood T cells in healthy people across ages. Through a sample-barcoded 5' primer and a J-beta primer mix, a second PCR was run for roughly 7 to 11 cycles. TCRdb fed the 5' RACE reads into MiXCR, producing one record per CDR3 protein. The table has 900,000 to 950,000 distinct CDR3 sequences, 25% to 30% seen once. This same sample was also part of a study on T cells of mothers and their children.

The sequencing sample was made of blood. Receptors were obtained from a woman aged 40 to 50 in good health.

The chain is built from TRBV12-3 or TRBV12-4 and TRBJ2-7; 7 bases are a match to TRBD1. The CDR3 consists of 15 residues. V trimming: 4 bases; J trimming: 4 bases; junction bases outside the gene matches: 10. CDR3 sequence reads: CASSSSLDRAYEQYF. DNA of the CDR3: TGTGCCAGCAGTTCTTCTCTCGACAGGGCTTACGAGCAGTACTTC.

In regard to this clonotype: At one end the junction does not follow the germline gene, possibly because of a read error. V and J are TRBV20-1 and TRBJ1-4; 7 bases are shared with TRBD1. The CDR3 length is 14 residues. In germline, CDR1 is DFQATT, CDR2 SNEGSKA (reference sequence). The CDR3 DNA reads TGCAGTGCTAATACAGGGGTCCGGGATGAAAAACGGTTTTTT. Translated, it gives CSANTGVRDEKRFF.

The sample holds a few counts of this clonotype. The chain carries TRBV9 and TRBJ2-3, with 10 bases fitting TRBD2. The V segment lost 1 base and the J segment 5 bases; nucleotides outside the gene matches: 7. This CDR3 has 16 amino acids. The germline CDR1 and CDR2 sequences are SGDLS and YYNGEE. The CDR3 is CASSVSSGGSGDTQYF. The CDR3 DNA is TGTGCCAGCAGCGTAAGTAGCGGGGGGTCCGGAGATACGCAGTATTTT.

This clonotype was seen a handful of times. One junction end disagrees with the germline gene, perhaps due to a read error. This chain uses TRBV18 with TRBJ2-5; D possibly corresponds to TRBD1 (6 bases). The germline V gene encodes CDR1 KGHSH and CDR2 LQKENI. CDR3 length: 14 amino acids. The CDR3 DNA reads as TGTGCCAGCGCACCTGGGACAAGGGGTGGGGAGCAGTACTTC. As protein: CASAPGTRGGEQYF.

The CDR3 protein is CASSLTWGEQYF. CDR3 coding DNA: TGTGCCAGCAGCCTGACCTGGGGAGAGCAGTACTTC. This chain links TRBV7-2 with TRBJ2-5; TRBD2 might be the D (5 bases). V was cut by 5 bases and J by 11 bases, with 15 bases left in between. CDR3 length: 12 amino acids. Germline V CDR1 and CDR2: SGHTA, FQGNSA.